A selection of T cell receptor beta chains follows, all from one sample in a study of cytomegalovirus exposure and HLA in healthy donors. Repertoires were generated with immunoSEQ multiplex PCR, while TCRdb's copy carries only in-frame clones and drops some. The sample shows about 150,000 clones, 75% to 90% of them seen only once. The specimen sequenced was PBMCs. The receptors stem from a boy aged 2 to 10 in good health and CMV-seronegative. Each CDR3 is given with its conserved first and last residue. The D gene is left open where the match is weak. Size is omitted from some rows. Given values are once, few, many or a class for expanded clones.

D gene	J gene	clone size	V gene	CDR3 DNA	CDR3 protein
NA	TRBJ2-7	once	TRBV29-1	TGCAGCGTTGCGGGCGAGCAGTACTTC	CSVAGEQYF
NA	TRBJ2-2	few	TRBV5-1	TGCGCCAGCGTCGAGAGTCCCAGGGGTATCACCGGGGAGCTGTTTTTT	CASVESPRGITGELFF
NA	TRBJ1-1	NA	TRBV29-1	TGCAGCGTAAAAGGACAGTCGGGCACTGAAGCTTTCTTT	CSVKGQSGTEAFF
NA	TRBJ1-2	NA	TRBV27	TGTGCCAGCAGTTTATCCCTGACAGGAGGCTATGGCTACACCTTC	CASSLSLTGGYGYTF
NA	TRBJ2-5	NA	TRBV5-1	TGCGCCAGCAGCTTGAGTTTCGGTGAGACCCAGTACTTC	CASSLSFGETQYF
TRBD2	TRBJ2-7	NA	TRBV7-9	TGTGCCAGCAGCGAGCCGACTAGCGGGGGGGACTACGAGCAGTACTTC	CASSEPTSGGDYEQYF
TRBD1	TRBJ1-5	NA	TRBV19	TGTGCCAGTAGTATGACAGGGAGGAGCAATCAGCCCCAGCATTTT	CASSMTGRSNQPQHF
TRBD2	TRBJ2-1	NA	TRBV11-3	TGTGCCAGCAGTACCGCGGGAGGGCCAGGGAATGAGCAGTTCTTC	CASSTAGGPGNEQFF
NA	TRBJ2-2	NA	TRBV2	TGTGCCAGCAGTGTCCTGAACACCGGGGAGCTGTTTTTT	CASSVLNTGELFF
TRBD1	TRBJ2-3	NA	TRBV7-9	TGTGCCAGCAGCTGGACAGGGGGTACAGATACGCAGTATTTT	CASSWTGGTDTQYF
TRBD2	TRBJ2-7	NA	TRBV5-1	TGCGCCAGCAGCTTACTAGCGGAGTCCTACGAGCAGTACTTC	CASSLLAESYEQYF
NA	TRBJ2-5	NA	TRBV7-9	TGTGCCAGCAGTGGAGGGCAAGAGACCCAGTACTTC	CASSGGQETQYF
TRBD2	TRBJ2-1	NA	TRBV6-5	TGTGCCAGCAGCCTCCGGGGGGGCAATGAGCAGTTCTTC	CASSLRGGNEQFF
TRBD2	TRBJ2-1	NA	TRBV30	TGTGCCTGGAGTGTACATAGGACTAGCGGGAGGGACGAGCAGTTCTTC	CAWSVHRTSGRDEQFF
TRBD1	TRBJ1-2	once	TRBV14	TGTGCCAGCAGCCAAGATAGGGGACAGGTATCTCGCTACACCTTC	CASSQDRGQVSRYTF
NA	TRBJ1-3	once	TRBV28	TGTGCCAGCATTCGGGGGGGGCCCCCCCCTAACACCATATATTTT	CASIRGGPPPNTIYF
NA	TRBJ2-5	NA	TRBV7-9	TGTGCCAGCAGCCCTACTGGCGGAGAGACCCAGTACTTC	CASSPTGGETQYF
TRBD1	TRBJ2-1	NA	TRBV18	TGTGCCAGCTCACCCGCGACAGGGGACAAGTACAATGAGCAGTTCTTC	CASSPATGDKYNEQFF
NA	TRBJ2-7	NA	TRBV2	TGTGCCAGCAGTTTTTCGGACGAGCAGTACTTC	CASSFSDEQYF
TRBD1	TRBJ2-7	NA	TRBV28	TGTGCCAGCAGTCCTGGGACAGGGGGCTACGAGCAGTACTTC	CASSPGTGGYEQYF
NA	TRBJ2-4	once	TRBV2	TGTGCCAGCACTGACCGGGACTTCTACGCCAAAAACATTCAGTACTTC	CASTDRDFYAKNIQYF
NA	TRBJ1-4	NA	TRBV7-9	TGTGCCAGCAGCCCCCGCCCTCCGGGTTTGGCGAGAAATGAAAAACTGTTTTTT	CASSPRPPGLARNEKLFF
NA	TRBJ1-5	NA	TRBV28	TGTGCCAGCAGTCTAGTGGTCCCCAATCAGCCCCAGCATTTT	CASSLVVPNQPQHF
NA	TRBJ1-2	few	TRBV2	TGTGCCAGCACTCCGGGACAATCTGTCGGCTACACCTTC	CASTPGQSVGYTF
TRBD1	TRBJ1-2	NA	TRBV7-2	TGTGCCAGCAGCCACAGGGGGGGACAGGGCATCTATGGCTACACCTTC	CASSHRGGQGIYGYTF
NA	TRBJ2-7	few	TRBV28	TGTGCCAGCAGTTTCTCGGGACAATACGAGCAGTACTTC	CASSFSGQYEQYF
NA	TRBJ2-5	NA	TRBV6-1	TGTGCCAGCAGTGGAATACAGGGCGGGTTGGAGACCCAGTACTTC	CASSGIQGGLETQYF
NA	TRBJ1-2	once	TRBV7-9	TGTTCCAGCAGACAGGACAGAGCCTACTATGGCTACACCTTC	CSSRQDRAYYGYTF
NA	TRBJ1-2	NA	TRBV18	TGTGCCAGCTCACCCTTCTTCGGACGCCGGGGGGACTATGGCTACACCTTC	CASSPFFGRRGDYGYTF
TRBD1	TRBJ2-5	NA	TRBV30	TGTGCCTGGGCCGGGACAGGGCAAGAGACCCAGTACTTC	CAWAGTGQETQYF
NA	TRBJ1-2	once	TRBV2	TGTGCCAGCAGTGATCTATATGGCTACACCTTC	CASSDLYGYTF
NA	TRBJ2-6	NA	TRBV7-2	TGTGCCAGCAGCCAGATCCCTCTAGTAGGCGGGGCCAACGTCCTGACTTTC	CASSQIPLVGGANVLTF
NA	TRBJ1-2	NA	TRBV5-4	TGTGCCAGCAGCCCCAAGGCGGGACGGACGAACTATGGCTACACCTTC	CASSPKAGRTNYGYTF
NA	TRBJ1-5	NA	TRBV27	TGTGTCAGCAGTTGGACAGCCATTAGCAATCAGCCCCAGCATTTT	CVSSWTAISNQPQHF